One sample yielded the 7 T cell receptor beta chains listed below, sequenced in a study of T cell responses to AZD1222 COVID-19 vaccine. Profiling relied on immunoSEQ multiplex PCR, and the TCRdb table lists in-frame clones only, not all of them. The sample shows about 120,000 clones, more than 85% of them seen only once. The sample in question was peripheral blood, obtained on day 0 of AZD1222 vaccination. The receptors come from an adult in good health.

The chain combines TRBV4-2 with TRBJ1-5; a possible D gene is TRBD1 (5 bases). CDR1 and CDR2 (germline): LGHNA, YNFKEQ. The CDR3 is made up of 17 amino acids. V lost 4 bases and J lost 2, with 18 bases in between. This chain's CDR3 is CASSPFARAFGNQPQHF. The CDR3 coding sequence is TGTGCCAGCAGCCCATTCGCCAGGGCGTTCGGCAATCAGCCCCAGCATTTT.

The V and J genes are TRBV5-6 and TRBJ1-6, with D perhaps matching TRBD1 (5 bases). Per the germline V gene, CDR1 is SGHDT and CDR2 is YYEEEE. V lost 0 bases and J 4 bases, leaving 14 bases between the germline ends. This CDR3 is built from 17 residues. In nucleotides, the CDR3 is TGTGCCAGCAGCTTGGCTTTCGGGACCGATTATAATTCACCCCTCCACTTT. This translates into CASSLAFGTDYNSPLHF.

The rearrangement uses TRBV4-2 and TRBJ2-3; no firm D call. This CDR3 spans 17 amino acids. V was trimmed by 0 bases and J by 0 bases, leaving 13 bases between them. Germline CDR1 and CDR2: LGHNA and YNFKEQ. Here the CDR3 reads CASSQESGWRSTDTQYF. The DNA of the CDR3 is TGTGCCAGCAGCCAAGAGAGTGGGTGGCGAAGCACAGATACGCAGTATTTT.

This clone was seen only once. The chain couples TRBV21-1 to TRBJ1-5; the table's D call, TRBD1, has no DNA check behind it. TRBV21-1 is classified as a pseudogene. The CDR3 extends over 14 amino acids. The DNA for the CDR3 is TGTGCCAGCAGCCCCTTCGACAGGGGTCAGCCCCAGCATTTT. Amino acid sequence: CASSPFDRGQPQHF.

V is TRBV4-1 and J is TRBJ2-1; TRBD2 matches 10 bases. The CDR3 is 14 amino acids. The V gene end was trimmed by 8 bases and the J gene end by 9 bases; junction bases not matched to a gene: 10. From germline, CDR1 is MGHRA and CDR2 YSYEKL. The CDR3 spells CASCRAGGLGEQFF. The CDR3 region has the DNA TGCGCCAGCTGCCGAGCGGGAGGGCTGGGTGAGCAGTTCTTC.

The chain links TRBV5-1 to TRBJ2-1, with 8 bases aligning to TRBD2. CDR3 length: 15 residues. Trimming cost V 3 bases and J 8 bases; bases outside gene matches: 10. Germline values: CDR1 SGHRS, CDR2 YFSETQ. In DNA, the CDR3 is TGCGCCAGCAGCTCCACCGGGACTAGATCCTATGAGCAGTTCTTC. Its protein product is CASSSTGTRSYEQFF. Looking up the rest from reference TRBV5-1 and TRBJ2-1 gives the full variable domain: KAGVTQTPRYLIKTRGQQVTLSCSPISGHRSVSWYQQTPGQGLQFLFEYFSETQRNKGNFPGRFSGRQFSNSRSEMNVSTLELGDSALYLCASSSTGTRSYEQFFGPGTRLTVL.

The chain joins TRBV4-1 to TRBJ1-4; TRBD1 is a possible D gene (5 bases). V lost 0 bases, J lost 5 bases, and 19 bases lay in between. Germline V gene data show CDR1 as MGHRA and CDR2 as YSYEKL. The CDR3 is 18 residues long. CDR3 in DNA: TGCGCCAGCAGCCAAGATAGGTTATTGACCAGGGAGAATGAAAAACTGTTTTTT. Its protein product is CASSQDRLLTRENEKLFF.